This TCR beta chain was recovered during a study of immune characterization of retroperitoneal liposarcoma. TCRdb re-called the PCR reads with MiXCR, one entry per CDR3 protein. In the table there are some 4,000 distinct CDR3 sequences, approximately 30% of which are singletons. This TCR derives from a female donor with retroperitoneal liposarcoma. The specimen sequenced was blood.

The CDR3 sequence is CASNRGPETQYF. DNA of the CDR3: TGTGCCAGCAATCGGGGCCCAGAGACCCAGTACTTC. The J gene is TRBJ2-5, the V gene TRBV12-3 or TRBV12-4; D tentatively fits TRBD1 or TRBD2 (5 bases each). The CDR3 length is 12 residues. Trimming cost V 7 bases and J 4 bases, with 10 bases left between them.